The 15 T cell receptor beta chains below all came from one sample that was sequenced in a study of blood T cells in healthy people across ages. Primed by a sample-barcoded 5' primer and a J-beta primer mix, a second PCR proceeded for about 7 to 11 cycles. TCRdb ran MiXCR on the 5' RACE reads and lists one entry per CDR3 protein. The table includes around 710,000 distinct CDR3 sequences, 43% detected once. Sequencing used blood. Receptors were obtained from a woman aged 55-75 years in good health.

The rearrangement uses TRBV9 and TRBJ2-7, with 14 bases matching TRBD2. The V gene end was trimmed by 3 bases and the J gene end by 7 bases; junction bases not matched to a gene: 9. The CDR3 totals 16 residues. Per the germline V gene, CDR1 is SGDLS and CDR2 is YYNGEE. The CDR3 is CASSGTGTSGSNEQYF. CDR3 sequence (DNA): TGTGCCAGCAGCGGGACCGGGACTAGCGGGAGTAATGAGCAGTACTTC.

This chain connects TRBV20-1 to TRBJ2-7; 7 positions match TRBD2. There are 17 residues in the CDR3. The germline CDR1 and CDR2 sequences are DFQATT and SNEGSKA (reference sequence). Trimming took 6 bases from V and 3 from J; bases not matched to a gene: 20. CDR3 region: CSAINLISRGDYYEQYF. The CDR3, as DNA: TGCAGTGCCATAAACCTCATTTCCCGGGGGGACTACTACGAGCAGTACTTC.

The rearrangement joins TRBV2 to TRBJ2-6; no definite D call. This CDR3 spans 14 amino acids. Trimming stripped 7 bases from V and 2 bases from J, with 9 bases between. Germline-derived CDR1 and CDR2 are SNHLY and FYNNEI. The CDR3 nucleotides are TGTGCCAGCAAGGACGCAACTGGGGCCAACGTCCTGACTTTC. Translating it yields CASKDATGANVLTF.

The chain combines TRBV7-2 with TRBJ2-5, with 9 bases fitting TRBD1. The end of the DNA fits TRBJ2-7 better, so the J call may be wrong. Germline V gene data show CDR1 as SGHTA and CDR2 as FQGNSA. This CDR3 contains 15 residues. The CDR3, as DNA: TGTGCCAGCAGCCCTCAGGGGACAGGGACCTACGAGCAGTACTTC. This gives the protein CASSPQGTGTYEQYF.

The V and J genes are TRBV10-3 and TRBJ2-3; D not certain. Trimming removed 4 bases at V and 1 base at J, with 6 bases between. Germline V lookup: CDR1 ENHRY, CDR2 SYGVKD. The CDR3 length is 13 residues. CDR3 region: CAISGSGTDTQYF. CDR3 coding DNA: TGTGCCATCAGTGGATCAGGCACAGATACGCAGTATTTT.

V usage is TRBV4-2 and J usage is TRBJ2-3; a possible D gene is TRBD2 (7 bases). V lost 1 base, J lost 4 bases, and 15 bases lay in between. CDR3 length: 16 amino acids. Per germline, CDR1 LGHNA and CDR2 YNFKEQ. The CDR3 region has the DNA TGTGCCAGCAGCCAAGTAATAGGGGGGGTTTCAGATACGCAGTATTTT. Amino acid sequence: CASSQVIGGVSDTQYF.

The V and J genes are TRBV18 and TRBJ2-3; D remains ambiguous. The CDR3 length is 15 residues. The germline V and J ends were trimmed by 5 bases and 0 bases, with 12 bases remaining between them. Germline V gene data show CDR1 as KGHSH and CDR2 as LQKENI. CDR3 loop: CASSELGDSTDTQYF. For the CDR3, the DNA is TGTGCCAGCTCAGAACTCGGAGATAGCACAGATACGCAGTATTTT. Together with reference TRBV18 and TRBJ2-3, the CDR3 gives the full variable domain: NAGVMQNPRHLVRRRGQEARLRCSPMKGHSHVYWYRQLPEEGLKFMVYLQKENIIDESGMPKERFSAEFPKEGPSILRIQQVVRGDSAAYFCASSELGDSTDTQYFGPGTRLTVL.

On this clonotype: A much larger clone is a single base away; this may be a read error. CDR3 nucleotide sequence: TGCAATGCTGGGCCCGGACAGTTTCAGTTCTTC. This gives the protein CNAGPGQFQFF. The V gene is TRBV20-1, the J gene TRBJ2-1, with D possibly matching TRBD1 (6 bases). The germline gives CDR1 DFQATT, CDR2 SNEGSKA (reference sequence). The CDR3 has 11 residues.

This sequence joins TRBV9 and TRBJ2-1, with 8 bases fitting TRBD1. Germline assignment: CDR1 SGDLS and CDR2 YYNGEE. The V segment lost 0 bases and the J segment 4 bases; nucleotides outside the gene matches: 3. This CDR3 has 15 residues. The DNA for the CDR3 is TGTGCCAGCAGCGTAGTGGGACAGGAGTACAATGAGCAGTTCTTC. Protein: CASSVVGQEYNEQFF.

V is TRBV11-2 and J is TRBJ1-1, with TRBD1 as a possible D gene (5 bases). Trimming took 5 bases from V and 2 from J, leaving 15 bases between them. Germline V gene sequence: CDR1 SGHAT, CDR2 FQNNGV. This CDR3 is 15 amino acids long. CDR3 DNA sequence: TGTGCCAGCAGCCCGGCCCGGGGGTCCAACACTGAAGCTTTCTTT. This codes for CASSPARGSNTEAFF.

This clonotype appeared once. The chain has TRBV6-2 or TRBV6-3 and TRBJ2-1, with 8 bases fitting TRBD2. The CDR3 sequence is 18 residues long. Germline V gene data show CDR1 as MNHEY and CDR2 as SVGEGT. V shed 6 bases, J shed 4 bases, and the junction held 17 bases outside the gene matches. The CDR3, as DNA: TGTGCCAGCAGCCCCTTAGGACTAACGGGAGGGGGATACAATGAGCAGTTCTTC. Amino acid sequence: CASSPLGLTGGGYNEQFF.

This clonotype is a singleton in its sample. The rearrangement uses TRBV20-1 and TRBJ2-5; 10 bases match TRBD2. The closer fit of TRBJ2-7 to the DNA end suggests the J call may be wrong. Germline V gene data show CDR1 as DFQATT and CDR2 as SNEGSKA (reference sequence). The CDR3 runs to 14 residues. The CDR3 DNA sequence: TGCAGTGCTAGAAATCTAGCGGGAGCAGTCGAGCAGTACTTC. Encoded protein: CSARNLAGAVEQYF.

The chain couples TRBV6-6 to TRBJ1-4, with 10 bases fitting TRBD1. The junction had 14 bases not matched to a gene; V was cut back by 6 bases and J by 7 bases. Per germline, CDR1 MNHNY and CDR2 SVGAGI (reference sequence). This CDR3 region has 17 residues. CDR3 nucleotide sequence: TGTGCCAGCAGCCCAACCCCGACAGGGGGCTGGGGTGAAAAACTGTTTTTT. Translating gives CASSPTPTGGWGEKLFF.

The chain couples TRBV2 to TRBJ2-3, with TRBD2 identical over 8 bases. The length of the CDR3 is 15 residues. CDR1 and CDR2 from the germline V gene are SNHLY and FYNNEI. V trimming: 0 bases; J trimming: 7 bases; junction bases outside the gene matches: 6. CDR3 in amino acids: CASSEALAGSYTQYF. For the CDR3, the DNA is TGTGCCAGCAGTGAAGCGCTAGCGGGTTCATATACGCAGTATTTT.

This chain links TRBV20-1 with TRBJ2-7, with 11 bases matching TRBD1. Germline lookup yields CDR1 DFQATT and CDR2 SNEGSKA (reference sequence). This CDR3 has 16 amino acids. J gave up 0 bases and V 1 base, and 5 bases lay outside the gene matches. CDR3 nucleotides: TGCAGTGCTAGAGGAGGGACAGGGGGGGACTCCTACGAGCAGTACTTC. Protein product: CSARGGTGGDSYEQYF.